This is a list of T cell receptor beta chains from one sample in a study of Graves' ophthalmopathy and Graves' hyperthyroidism. In TCRdb, the multiplex PCR reads were re-called with MiXCR into one record per CDR3 protein. This table has around 170,000 distinct CDR3 sequences, 30% to 45% appearing once. Sequencing input: peripheral blood. The receptors come from a woman between 35 and 50 years old with Graves' ophthalmopathy. Both conserved end residues are part of each CDR3. The D gene is left open where the match is weak. Clone size is stated in some rows and not others, as once, few, many or a class when expanded.

CDR3,DNA,size,V,D,J
CASSYTGGYGYTF,TGTGCCAGCAGTTACACGGGTGGCTATGGCTACACCTTC,-,TRBV6-2/TRBV6-3,-,TRBJ1-2
CASSEWGESSYNSPLHF,TGTGCCAGCAGTGAATGGGGCGAGAGCTCCTATAATTCACCCCTCCACTTT,many,TRBV2,-,TRBJ1-6
CASSSRPVREQYF,TGTGCCAGCAGTTCCAGACCCGTCCGCGAGCAGTACTTC,many,TRBV28,-,TRBJ2-7
CASRKGLNTEAFF,TGTGCCAGCAGGAAAGGGCTGAACACTGAAGCTTTCTTT,many,TRBV12-3/TRBV12-4,-,TRBJ1-1
CASSRGDGTQYF,TGTGCCAGCAGTCGGGGGGACGGGACCCAGTACTTC,many,TRBV6-1,TRBD2,TRBJ2-5
CASSGRAKLCYTF,TGTGCCAGTAGTGGCAGGGCAAAGCTGTGCTACACCTTC,many,TRBV19,-,TRBJ1-2
CASAPQGGTEAFF,TGTGCTAGTGCCCCGCAGGGGGGCACTGAAGCTTTCTTT,many,TRBV12-5,TRBD1,TRBJ1-1
CASSKRRRDSRETQYF,TGTGCCAGCAGCAAGAGAAGGAGAGACTCTCGGGAGACCCAGTACTTC,-,TRBV7-8,-,TRBJ2-5
CASSYSRIPGQGSNQPQHF,TGTGCCAGCAGTTACTCGCGGATCCCGGGACAGGGAAGCAATCAGCCCCAGCATTTT,-,TRBV6-2/TRBV6-3,TRBD1,TRBJ1-5
CASSLVRSGGPETKNTEAFF,TGTGCCAGCAGCTTAGTTAGGTCTGGGGGTCCGGAGACCAAAAACACTGAAGCTTTCTTT,-,TRBV11-3,-,TRBJ1-1
CASSELASASYEQYF,TGTGCCAGCAGTGAATTGGCTAGCGCTTCCTACGAGCAGTACTTC,many,TRBV6-1,-,TRBJ2-7
CSARRDRVQETQYF,TGCAGTGCTAGACGGGACAGAGTCCAAGAGACCCAGTACTTC,many,TRBV20-1,TRBD1,TRBJ2-5
CSVLRDTLQETQYF,TGCAGCGTCCTCCGGGACACGCTCCAAGAGACCCAGTACTTC,many,TRBV29-1,-,TRBJ2-5
CASVPSIAGGTRETQYF,TGTGCCAGCGTCCCGTCCATAGCGGGAGGTACACGGGAGACCCAGTACTTC,-,TRBV11-2,TRBD2,TRBJ2-5
CASRDWGGNQPQHF,TGTGCCAGCAGAGACTGGGGTGGCAATCAGCCCCAGCATTTT,many,TRBV28,-,TRBJ1-5
CASSYPGLAGDYEQYF,TGTGCCAGCAGTTACCCCGGGCTAGCGGGTGACTACGAGCAGTACTTC,once,TRBV6-2/TRBV6-3,TRBD2,TRBJ2-7
CASSQDTQGYSPLHF,TGTGCCAGCAGCCAAGATACGCAGGGGTACTCACCCCTCCACTTT,many,TRBV3-1,-,TRBJ1-6
CASSSRITNYGYTF,TGTGCCAGCAGCTCTCGGATTACTAACTATGGCTACACCTTC,many,TRBV7-2,-,TRBJ1-2
CASSFGGYGYTF,TGTGCCAGCAGTTTCGGAGGGTATGGCTACACCTTC,many,TRBV27,-,TRBJ1-2
CASSSARGWREGYETQYF,TGTGCCAGCAGCTCTGCCAGGGGGTGGCGGGAGGGTTACGAGACCCAGTACTTC,-,TRBV11-2,TRBD2,TRBJ2-5
CSASKFSNSPLHF,TGCAGTGCCAGCAAATTCAGTAATTCACCCCTCCACTTT,many,TRBV20-1,-,TRBJ1-6
CASRRTGGLNQPQHF,TGTGCCAGCAGAAGGACAGGGGGCTTAAATCAGCCCCAGCATTTT,many,TRBV6-2/TRBV6-3,TRBD1,TRBJ1-5
CASSAQGVQETQYF,TGTGCCAGCAGCGCCCAGGGGGTCCAAGAGACCCAGTACTTC,-,TRBV9,TRBD1,TRBJ2-5
CASSLEGSGEQYF,TGCGCCAGCAGCTTGGAGGGTTCCGGCGAGCAGTACTTC,many,TRBV5-1,-,TRBJ2-7
CATSSRRQNTGELFF,TGTGCCACCAGCAGCAGGCGGCAGAACACCGGGGAGCTGTTTTTT,many,TRBV15,-,TRBJ2-2
CASSLVTGFLDQSPLHF,TGTGCCAGCAGTTTAGTTACAGGGTTTTTGGATCAATCACCCCTCCACTTT,many,TRBV28,-,TRBJ1-6
CSASDRGRTLSNQPQHF,TGCAGTGCTAGCGACCGGGGGCGGACACTTAGCAATCAGCCCCAGCATTTT,many,TRBV20-1,-,TRBJ1-5
CASSLDQGASYEQYF,TGTGCTAGCAGCTTAGATCAGGGGGCATCCTACGAGCAGTACTTC,many,TRBV7-7,TRBD1,TRBJ2-7